These 15 T cell receptor beta chains share one sample of origin, sequenced in a study of cytotoxic CD8 clonotypes in ibrutinib-treated CLL. The data were produced by immunoSEQ multiplex PCR, yet TCRdb's version contains in-frame clones alone and is incomplete. The table records almost 250,000 clones, around three quarters of them present only once. This specimen consisted of PBMCs, obtained after 24 months of ibrutinib treatment. The receptors come from a human donor with chronic lymphocytic leukemia.

CDR3 region: CASSPGVGEKLFF. The CDR3 DNA is TGTGCCAGCTCACCAGGGGTGGGTGAAAAACTGTTTTTT. The genes are TRBV18 and TRBJ1-4, with D uncertain. The CDR3 is 13 residues long. Looked up from germline, CDR1 is KGHSH and CDR2 is LQKENI. V was clipped by 2 bases and J by 7 bases, with 8 bases between them.

V gene TRBV7-9 combines with J gene TRBJ1-4; D not certain. Germline V gene sequence: CDR1 SEHNR, CDR2 FQNEAQ (reference sequence). The CDR3 has 14 residues. The V and J ends lost 2 bases and 7 bases respectively, with 11 bases between them. CDR3 loop: CASSLSANGEKLFF. The CDR3 DNA reads as TGTGCCAGCAGCTTAAGCGCCAACGGTGAAAAACTGTTTTTT.

The chain links TRBV10-3 to TRBJ2-3; D uncertain. V gave up 3 bases and J gave up 5 bases, with 6 bases separating them. CDR1 ENHRY and CDR2 SYGVKD come from the germline V gene. CDR3 size: 12 residues. The CDR3 here is CAISDLGDTQYF. Written as DNA, the CDR3 is TGTGCCATCAGTGATCTTGGAGATACGCAGTATTTT.

The chain links TRBV19 to TRBJ1-1; D gene uncertain. V was shortened by 3 bases and J by 6 bases, with 8 bases between the two germline ends. Germline-derived CDR1 and CDR2 are LNHDA and SQIVND (reference sequence). The CDR3 sequence is 12 residues long. The CDR3 here is CASSMGNPEAFF. Written as DNA, the CDR3 is TGTGCCAGTAGTATGGGAAACCCTGAAGCTTTCTTT.

The J gene is TRBJ2-7, the V gene TRBV27, with 7 bases matching TRBD2. The CDR3 covers 15 residues. J gave up 1 base and V 2 bases, and 5 bases lay outside the gene matches. From germline, CDR1 is MNHEY and CDR2 SMNVEV (reference sequence). CDR3 loop: CASSLGLADSYEQYF. Here the CDR3 DNA reads TGTGCCAGCAGTTTAGGGCTAGCGGATTCCTACGAGCAGTACTTC.

Of note for this clone: The junction differs from germline at one of its ends, possibly a read error. This chain uses TRBV2 with TRBJ1-2; D not certain. This CDR3 is built from 12 residues. Germline loops: CDR1 SNHLY, CDR2 FYNNEI. This chain's CDR3 is CASTELYYGYTF. CDR3 DNA sequence: TGTGCCAGCACTGAACTATACTATGGCTACACCTTC.

The CDR3 nucleotides read TGTGCCAGCAGTCTCCGGAGCTCGAGGGCTTTCTTT. It translates to CASSLRSSRAFF. The chain has TRBV28 and TRBJ1-1; D call uncertain. This CDR3 spans 12 amino acids. The germline CDR1 and CDR2 sequences are MDHEN and SYDVKM. V gave up 5 bases and J gave up 11 bases, with 15 bases separating them.

V and J are TRBV4-2 and TRBJ1-2; 8 nucleotides line up with TRBD1. CDR1 is LGHNA and CDR2 is YNFKEQ in the germline V gene. The V gene end was trimmed by 0 bases and the J gene end by 7 bases; junction bases not matched to a gene: 10. The CDR3 spans 16 residues. The CDR3, as DNA: TGTGCCAGCAGCCAAGATATTGGACAGGGTAGTAGTGGCTACACCTTC. It yields the protein CASSQDIGQGSSGYTF.

This chain uses TRBV27 with TRBJ2-1, with D maybe TRBD2 (5 bases). Trimming removed 4 bases at V and 3 bases at J, with 13 bases between. Germline V lookup: CDR1 MNHEY, CDR2 SMNVEV (reference sequence). The CDR3 totals 15 residues. The CDR3 loop reads CASSSGNFLYNEQFF. DNA for the CDR3: TGTGCCAGCAGTTCCGGGAATTTTCTCTACAATGAGCAGTTCTTC.

This chain's CDR3 is CASSEELAGEQFF. The CDR3 nucleotides are TGTGCCAGCAGTGAGGAACTAGCGGGTGAGCAGTTCTTC. The chain uses TRBV6-4 and TRBJ2-1; TRBD2 agrees at 9 bases. This CDR3 is built from 13 residues. The germline V gene encodes CDR1 MRHNA and CDR2 SNTAGT. V was clipped by 3 bases and J by 9 bases; unmatched bases: 3.

The V gene is TRBV6-5, the J gene TRBJ1-3; no clear D. V shed 2 bases and J shed 4 bases, with 9 bases lying between them. Germline-derived CDR1 and CDR2 are MNHEY and SVGAGI. The CDR3 extends over 14 amino acids. The CDR3 here is CASSYTGEGNTIYF. CDR3 nucleotide sequence: TGTGCCAGCAGTTACACCGGGGAGGGAAACACCATATATTTT.

The V and J genes are TRBV11-3 and TRBJ2-3; unclear D gene. The germline V and J ends were trimmed by 5 bases and 6 bases, with 27 bases remaining between them. The CDR3 totals 18 residues. CDR1 and CDR2 (germline): SGHNT, YENEEA. DNA for the CDR3: TGTGCCAGCAGCCGCACGCTGGGGATAGAGTCATTTTCGGATACGCAGTATTTT. The encoded protein is CASSRTLGIESFSDTQYF.

This clone has a handful of counts. The V gene is TRBV7-6, the J gene TRBJ1-2; no definite D call. The CDR3 contains 14 residues. In germline, CDR1 is SGHVS, CDR2 FNYEAQ. With 5 bases removed from V and 1 base from J, the gap between germline ends came to 11 bases. The CDR3 loop reads CASSPDGVNYGYTF. In DNA, the CDR3 is TGTGCCAGCAGCCCAGACGGGGTTAACTATGGCTACACCTTC.

The chain recombines TRBV15 with TRBJ1-1; D perhaps matches TRBD1 (5 bases). This CDR3 spans 13 amino acids. Trimming removed 8 bases at V and 4 bases at J, with 14 bases between. CDR1 LNHNV and CDR2 YYDKDF come from the germline V gene (reference sequence). For the CDR3, the DNA is TGTGCCACCCGGGATGGGGGGTTCACTGAAGCTTTCTTT. This gives the protein CATRDGGFTEAFF.

V is TRBV2 and J is TRBJ1-2; the match to TRBD1 covers 7 bases. Trimming took 10 bases from V and 0 from J; bases not matched to a gene: 5. CDR3 size: 13 residues. From germline, CDR1 is SNHLY and CDR2 FYNNEI. CDR3 in amino acids: CAIGQETNYGYTF. CDR3 bases: TGTGCCATCGGACAGGAGACTAACTATGGCTACACCTTC.